The 9 T cell receptor beta chains reported below all come from one sample, sequenced in a study of blood T cell repertoires in COVID-19. Here immunoSEQ multiplex PCR was the method, and the copy in TCRdb shows in-frame clones only, minus some. The sample has approximately 470,000 clones, around 90% seen once. The sample was PBMCs or T cells enriched from blood (not recorded which). The receptors here all came from a young woman who had recovered from COVID-19.

The J gene is TRBJ2-5, the V gene TRBV7-3, with D possibly matching TRBD2 (8 bases). The CDR3 consists of 15 residues. Trimming removed 3 bases at V and 4 bases at J, with 15 bases between. The germline gives CDR1 SGHTA, CDR2 FQGTGA. This CDR3 reads CASSFTGAGGETQYF. CDR3 bases: TGTGCCAGCAGCTTCACAGGGGCGGGAGGAGAGACCCAGTACTTC.

The V gene is TRBV5-1, the J gene TRBJ2-3, with 13 bases lining up with TRBD2. Trimming took 4 bases from V and 7 from J; bases not matched to a gene: 6. This CDR3 comprises 15 residues. Germline lookup yields CDR1 SGHRS and CDR2 YFSETQ. CDR3 nucleotide sequence: TGCGCCAGCAGCCCGACTAGCGGGGGGATTTATACGCAGTATTTT. It codes for CASSPTSGGIYTQYF.

For the CDR3, the DNA is TGTGCCAGCAGACCGGAGCGGGCCGTAGGAGGCTACACCTTC. Residues: CASRPERAVGGYTF. The chain recombines TRBV28 with TRBJ1-2; no firm D call. Trimming stripped 6 bases from V and 8 bases from J, with 19 bases between. Germline V CDR1 and CDR2: MDHEN, SYDVKM. This CDR3 region has 14 residues.

The chain recombines TRBV4-1 with TRBJ2-7; 8 bases align to TRBD2. The germline V gene has CDR1 MGHRA and CDR2 YSYEKL. The CDR3 sequence is 14 residues long. V dropped 6 bases and J dropped 2; count of bases not matched to a gene: 6. Written as DNA, the CDR3 is TGCGCCAGCAGTCCCGGGGGGGGGACCTACGAGCAGTACTTC. Amino acid sequence: CASSPGGGTYEQYF.

The V call is TRBV5-5, the J call TRBJ1-4, with D hard to call. V lost 0 bases and J 3 bases, leaving 6 bases between the germline ends. Germline lookup yields CDR1 SGHKS and CDR2 YYEKEE (reference sequence). The CDR3 consists of 14 residues. The CDR3 nucleotides are TGTGCCAGCAGCTTGGGGGCATCTAATGAAAAACTGTTTTTT. This sequence encodes CASSLGASNEKLFF.

This rearrangement joins TRBV6-5 to TRBJ2-5; TRBD2 is a possible D gene (6 bases). This CDR3 spans 13 amino acids. Germline V CDR1 and CDR2: MNHEY, SVGAGI. Trimming removed 4 bases at V and 4 bases at J, with 10 bases between. The CDR3 region has the DNA TGTGCCAGCAGTTGGGACTCCTCAGAGACCCAGTACTTC. Its translation: CASSWDSSETQYF.

CDR3 residues: CASSLGAGNTEAFF. The CDR3 DNA follows: TGTGCCAGCAGCCTAGGGGCGGGGAACACTGAAGCTTTCTTT. The V gene is TRBV9, the J gene TRBJ1-1; TRBD1 might be the D (5 bases). V was trimmed by 4 bases and J by 1 base, leaving 11 bases between them. This CDR3 has 14 amino acids. Germline V CDR1 and CDR2: SGDLS, YYNGEE.

In its sample, this clone was seen a few times. The chain recombines TRBV25-1 with TRBJ1-1; 7 bases agree with TRBD1. V shed 2 bases and J 4 bases; nucleotides not matched to a gene: 1. Germline CDR1 MGHDK, CDR2 SYGVNS. The CDR3 length is 13 residues. CDR3 sequence: CASSEAGGTEAFF. In DNA form, the CDR3 reads TGTGCCAGCAGTGAAGCAGGGGGCACTGAAGCTTTCTTT.

This chain connects TRBV27 to TRBJ1-2; TRBD1 aligns across 7 bases. The CDR3 has 15 residues. Trimming took 0 bases from V and 7 from J; bases not matched to a gene: 8. Germline V lookup: CDR1 MNHEY, CDR2 SMNVEV (reference sequence). The CDR3 DNA is TGTGCCAGCAGTTTATCGAGTCAGGGGGTGGGTGGCTACACCTTC. Residues: CASSLSSQGVGGYTF.